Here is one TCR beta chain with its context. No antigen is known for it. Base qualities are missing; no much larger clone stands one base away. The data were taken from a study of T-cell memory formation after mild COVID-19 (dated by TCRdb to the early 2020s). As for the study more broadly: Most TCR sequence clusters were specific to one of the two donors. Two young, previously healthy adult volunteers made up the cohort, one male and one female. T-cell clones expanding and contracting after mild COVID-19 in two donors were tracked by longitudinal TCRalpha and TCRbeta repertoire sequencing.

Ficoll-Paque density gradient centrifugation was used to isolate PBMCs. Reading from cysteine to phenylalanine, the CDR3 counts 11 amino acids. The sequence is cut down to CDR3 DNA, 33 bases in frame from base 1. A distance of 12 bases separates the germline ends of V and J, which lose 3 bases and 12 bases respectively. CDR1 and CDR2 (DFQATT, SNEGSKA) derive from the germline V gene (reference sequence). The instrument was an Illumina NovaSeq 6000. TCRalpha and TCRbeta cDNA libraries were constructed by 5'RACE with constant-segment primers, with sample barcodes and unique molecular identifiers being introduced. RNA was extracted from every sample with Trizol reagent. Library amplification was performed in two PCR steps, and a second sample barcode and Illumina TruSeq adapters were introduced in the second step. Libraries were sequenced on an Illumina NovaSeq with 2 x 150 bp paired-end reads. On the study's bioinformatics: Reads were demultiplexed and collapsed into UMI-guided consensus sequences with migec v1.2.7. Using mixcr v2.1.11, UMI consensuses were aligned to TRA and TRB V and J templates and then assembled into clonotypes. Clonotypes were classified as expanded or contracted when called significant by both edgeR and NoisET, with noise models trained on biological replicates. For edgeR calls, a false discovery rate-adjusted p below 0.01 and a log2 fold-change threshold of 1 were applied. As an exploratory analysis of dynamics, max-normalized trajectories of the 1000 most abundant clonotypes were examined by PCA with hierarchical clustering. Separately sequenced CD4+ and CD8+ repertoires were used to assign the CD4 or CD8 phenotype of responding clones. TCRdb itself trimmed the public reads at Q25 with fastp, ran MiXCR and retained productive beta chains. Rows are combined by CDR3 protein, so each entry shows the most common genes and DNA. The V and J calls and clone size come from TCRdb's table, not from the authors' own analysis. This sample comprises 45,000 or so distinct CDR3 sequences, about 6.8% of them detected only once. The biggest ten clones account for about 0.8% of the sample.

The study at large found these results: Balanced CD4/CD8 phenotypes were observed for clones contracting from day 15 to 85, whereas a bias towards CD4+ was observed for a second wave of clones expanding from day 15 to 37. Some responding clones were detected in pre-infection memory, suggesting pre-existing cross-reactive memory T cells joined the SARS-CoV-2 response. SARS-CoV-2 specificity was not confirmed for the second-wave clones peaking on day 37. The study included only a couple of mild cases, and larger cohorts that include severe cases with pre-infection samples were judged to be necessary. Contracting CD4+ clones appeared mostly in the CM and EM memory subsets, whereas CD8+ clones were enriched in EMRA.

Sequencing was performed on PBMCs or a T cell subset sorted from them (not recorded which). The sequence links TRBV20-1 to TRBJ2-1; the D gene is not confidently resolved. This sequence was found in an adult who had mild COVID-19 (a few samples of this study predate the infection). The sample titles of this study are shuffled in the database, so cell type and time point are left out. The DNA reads TGCAGTGCTAGCGCCACTTCAACGCAGTTCTTC. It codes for CSASATSTQFF.